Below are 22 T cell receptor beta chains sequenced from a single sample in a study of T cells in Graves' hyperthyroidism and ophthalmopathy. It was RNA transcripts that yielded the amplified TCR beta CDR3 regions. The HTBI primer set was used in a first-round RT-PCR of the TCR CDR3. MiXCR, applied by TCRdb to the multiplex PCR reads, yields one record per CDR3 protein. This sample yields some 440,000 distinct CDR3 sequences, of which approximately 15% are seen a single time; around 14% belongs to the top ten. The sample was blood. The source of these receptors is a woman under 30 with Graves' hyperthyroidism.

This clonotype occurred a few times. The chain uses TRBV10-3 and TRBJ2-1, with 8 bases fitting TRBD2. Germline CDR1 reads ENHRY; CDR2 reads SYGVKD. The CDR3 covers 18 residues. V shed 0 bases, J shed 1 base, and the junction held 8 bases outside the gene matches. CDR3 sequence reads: CAISESGTRGGSYNEQFF. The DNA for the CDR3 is TGTGCCATCAGTGAGTCTGGGACTAGGGGAGGGTCCTACAATGAGCAGTTCTTC.

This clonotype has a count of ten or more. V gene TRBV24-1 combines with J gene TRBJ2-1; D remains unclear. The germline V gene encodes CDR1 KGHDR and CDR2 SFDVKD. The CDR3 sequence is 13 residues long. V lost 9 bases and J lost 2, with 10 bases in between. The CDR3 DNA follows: TGTGCCACCCAGCCTACCCCCTACAATGAGCAGTTCTTC. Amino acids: CATQPTPYNEQFF.

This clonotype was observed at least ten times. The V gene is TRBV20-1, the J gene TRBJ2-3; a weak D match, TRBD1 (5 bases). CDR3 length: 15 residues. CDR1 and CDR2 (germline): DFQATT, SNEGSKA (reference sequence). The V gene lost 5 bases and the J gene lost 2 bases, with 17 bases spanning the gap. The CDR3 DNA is TGCAGTGCTCGGGCGAGTTGGACATTCACAGATACGCAGTATTTT. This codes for CSARASWTFTDTQYF.

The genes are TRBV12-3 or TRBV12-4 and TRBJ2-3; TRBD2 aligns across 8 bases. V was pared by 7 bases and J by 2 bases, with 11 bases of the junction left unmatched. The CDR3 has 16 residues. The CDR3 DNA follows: TGTGCCAGCACCCCCGGACTAGCTAGACCCACAGATACGCAGTATTTT. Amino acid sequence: CASTPGLARPTDTQYF.

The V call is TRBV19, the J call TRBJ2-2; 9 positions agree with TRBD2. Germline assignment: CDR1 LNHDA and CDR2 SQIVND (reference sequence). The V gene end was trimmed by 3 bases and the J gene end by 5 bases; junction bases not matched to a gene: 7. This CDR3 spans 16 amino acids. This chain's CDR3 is CASSMRSAGGTGELFF. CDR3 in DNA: TGTGCCAGTAGTATGCGGTCGGCGGGAGGGACCGGGGAGCTGTTTTTT.

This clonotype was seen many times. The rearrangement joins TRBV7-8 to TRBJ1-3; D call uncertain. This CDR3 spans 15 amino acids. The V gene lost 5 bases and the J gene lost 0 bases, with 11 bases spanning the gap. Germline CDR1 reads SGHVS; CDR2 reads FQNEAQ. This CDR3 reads CASSPSEVSGNTIYF. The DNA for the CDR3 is TGTGCCAGCAGCCCCTCAGAGGTCTCTGGAAACACCATATATTTT.

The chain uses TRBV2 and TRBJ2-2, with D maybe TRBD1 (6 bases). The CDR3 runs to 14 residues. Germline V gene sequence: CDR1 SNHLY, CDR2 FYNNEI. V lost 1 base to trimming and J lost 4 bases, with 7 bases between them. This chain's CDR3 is CASSEGTATGELFF. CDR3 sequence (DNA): TGTGCCAGCAGTGAAGGGACAGCCACCGGGGAGCTGTTTTTT.

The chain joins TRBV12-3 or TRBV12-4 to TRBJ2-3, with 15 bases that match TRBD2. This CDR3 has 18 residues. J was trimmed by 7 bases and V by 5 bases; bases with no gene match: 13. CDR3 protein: CASSRFLFGTSGRNTQYF. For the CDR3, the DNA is TGTGCCAGCAGTCGTTTTTTGTTTGGGACTAGCGGGAGGAATACGCAGTATTTT.

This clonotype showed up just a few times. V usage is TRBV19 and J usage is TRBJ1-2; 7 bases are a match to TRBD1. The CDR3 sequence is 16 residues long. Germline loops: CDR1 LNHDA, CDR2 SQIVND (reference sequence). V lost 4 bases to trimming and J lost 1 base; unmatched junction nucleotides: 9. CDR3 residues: CASSKRPGQINYGYTF. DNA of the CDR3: TGTGCCAGTAGTAAAAGACCGGGACAGATTAACTATGGCTACACCTTC.

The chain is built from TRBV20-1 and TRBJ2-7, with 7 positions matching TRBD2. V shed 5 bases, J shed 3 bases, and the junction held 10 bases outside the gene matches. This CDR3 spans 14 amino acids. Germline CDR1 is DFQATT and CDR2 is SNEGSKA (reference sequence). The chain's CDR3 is CSAEGLDEVYEQYF. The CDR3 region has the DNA TGCAGTGCTGAAGGACTAGATGAAGTCTACGAGCAGTACTTC.

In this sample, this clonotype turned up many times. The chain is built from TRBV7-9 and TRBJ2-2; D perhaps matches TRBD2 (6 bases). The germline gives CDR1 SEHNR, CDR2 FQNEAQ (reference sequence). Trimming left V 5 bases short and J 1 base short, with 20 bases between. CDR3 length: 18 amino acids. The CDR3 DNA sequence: TGTGCCAGCAGCCCAAGGCCCCTCCGGGAGAAGAACACCGGGGAGCTGTTTTTT. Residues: CASSPRPLREKNTGELFF.

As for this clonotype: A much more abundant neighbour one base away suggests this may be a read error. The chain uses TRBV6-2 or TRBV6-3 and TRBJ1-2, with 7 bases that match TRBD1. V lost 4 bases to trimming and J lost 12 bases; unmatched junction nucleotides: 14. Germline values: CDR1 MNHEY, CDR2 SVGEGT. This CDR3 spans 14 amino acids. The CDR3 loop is CASSSLRQGGGHTF. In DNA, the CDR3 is TGTGCCAGCAGTTCGTTAAGACAGGGAGGAGGCCACACCTTC.

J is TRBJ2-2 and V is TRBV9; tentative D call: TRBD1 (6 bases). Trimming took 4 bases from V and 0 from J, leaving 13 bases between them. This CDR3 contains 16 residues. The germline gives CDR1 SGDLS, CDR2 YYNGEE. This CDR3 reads CASSTRQEPNTGELFF. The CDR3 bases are TGTGCCAGCAGCACTCGACAGGAACCGAACACCGGGGAGCTGTTTTTT. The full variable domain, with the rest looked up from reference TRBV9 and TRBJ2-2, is DSGVTQTPKHLITATGQRVTLRCSPRSGDLSVYWYQQSLDQGLQFLIQYYNGEERAKGNILERFSAQQFPDLHSELNLSSLELGDSALYFCASSTRQEPNTGELFFGEGSRLTVL.

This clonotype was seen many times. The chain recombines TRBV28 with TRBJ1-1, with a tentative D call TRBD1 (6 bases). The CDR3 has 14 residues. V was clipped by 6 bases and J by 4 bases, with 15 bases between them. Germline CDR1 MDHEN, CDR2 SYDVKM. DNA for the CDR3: TGTGCCAGCAGAGAGGGGGTAGGGGGCACTGAAGCTTTCTTT. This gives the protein CASREGVGGTEAFF. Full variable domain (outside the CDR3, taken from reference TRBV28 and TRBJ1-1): DVKVTQSSRYLVKRTGEKVFLECVQDMDHENMFWYRQDPGLGLRLIYFSYDVKMKEKGDIPEGYSVSREKKERFSLILESASTNQTSMYLCASREGVGGTEAFFGQGTRLTVV.

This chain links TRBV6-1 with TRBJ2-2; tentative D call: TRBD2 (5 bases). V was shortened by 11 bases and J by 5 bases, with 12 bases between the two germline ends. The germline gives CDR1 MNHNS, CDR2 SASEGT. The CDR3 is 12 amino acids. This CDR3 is CAVRRWTGELFF. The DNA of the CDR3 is TGTGCCGTTAGGAGGTGGACCGGGGAGCTGTTTTTT.

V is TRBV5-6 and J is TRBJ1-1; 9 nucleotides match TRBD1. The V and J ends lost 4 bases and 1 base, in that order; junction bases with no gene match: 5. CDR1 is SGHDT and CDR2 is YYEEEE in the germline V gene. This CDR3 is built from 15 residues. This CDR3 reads CASSLRGQGNTEAFF. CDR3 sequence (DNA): TGTGCCAGCAGCCTGAGGGGACAGGGGAACACTGAAGCTTTCTTT.

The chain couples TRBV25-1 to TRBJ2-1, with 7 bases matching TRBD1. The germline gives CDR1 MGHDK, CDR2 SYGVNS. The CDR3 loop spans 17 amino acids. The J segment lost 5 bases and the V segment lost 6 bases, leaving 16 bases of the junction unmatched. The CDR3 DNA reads TGTGCCAGCAGGACCGGGACAGCCCTTAATATCCACAATGAGCAGTTCTTC. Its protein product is CASRTGTALNIHNEQFF.

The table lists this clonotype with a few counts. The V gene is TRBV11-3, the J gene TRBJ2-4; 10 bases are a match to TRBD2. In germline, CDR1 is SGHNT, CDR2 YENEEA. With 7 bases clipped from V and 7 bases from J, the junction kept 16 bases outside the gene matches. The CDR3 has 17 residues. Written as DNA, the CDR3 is TGTGCCAGCAAATCTCGGTGTAGCGGGAGGCCGAGGAACATTCAGTACTTC. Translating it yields CASKSRCSGRPRNIQYF.

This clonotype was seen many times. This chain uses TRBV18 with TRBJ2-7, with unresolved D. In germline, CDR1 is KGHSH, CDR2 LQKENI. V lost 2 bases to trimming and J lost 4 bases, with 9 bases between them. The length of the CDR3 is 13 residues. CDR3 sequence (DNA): TGTGCCAGCTCACCATTGAGCCGATACGAGCAGTACTTC. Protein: CASSPLSRYEQYF. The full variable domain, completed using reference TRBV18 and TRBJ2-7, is NAGVMQNPRHLVRRRGQEARLRCSPMKGHSHVYWYRQLPEEGLKFMVYLQKENIIDESGMPKERFSAEFPKEGPSILRIQQVVRGDSAAYFCASSPLSRYEQYFGPGTRLTVT.

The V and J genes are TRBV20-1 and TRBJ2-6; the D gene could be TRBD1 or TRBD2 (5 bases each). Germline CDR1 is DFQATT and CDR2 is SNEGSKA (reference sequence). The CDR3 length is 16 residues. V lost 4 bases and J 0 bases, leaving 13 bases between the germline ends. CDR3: CSAITGRSSGANVLTF. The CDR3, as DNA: TGCAGTGCTATTACGGGACGAAGCTCTGGGGCCAACGTCCTGACTTTC.

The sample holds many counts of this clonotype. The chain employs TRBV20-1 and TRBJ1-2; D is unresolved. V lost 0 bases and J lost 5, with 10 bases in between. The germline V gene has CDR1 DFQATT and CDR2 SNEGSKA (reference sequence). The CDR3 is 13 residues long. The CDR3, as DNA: TGCAGTGCTAGAGACTATAGGACGTATGGCTACACCTTC. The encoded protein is CSARDYRTYGYTF.

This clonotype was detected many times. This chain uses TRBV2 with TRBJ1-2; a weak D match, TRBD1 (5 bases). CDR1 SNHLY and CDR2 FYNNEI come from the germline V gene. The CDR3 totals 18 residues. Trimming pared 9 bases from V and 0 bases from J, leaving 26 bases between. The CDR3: CARGARRVEFGANYGYTF. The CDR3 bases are TGTGCCAGAGGGGCCCGCAGGGTCGAATTTGGGGCTAACTATGGCTACACCTTC.